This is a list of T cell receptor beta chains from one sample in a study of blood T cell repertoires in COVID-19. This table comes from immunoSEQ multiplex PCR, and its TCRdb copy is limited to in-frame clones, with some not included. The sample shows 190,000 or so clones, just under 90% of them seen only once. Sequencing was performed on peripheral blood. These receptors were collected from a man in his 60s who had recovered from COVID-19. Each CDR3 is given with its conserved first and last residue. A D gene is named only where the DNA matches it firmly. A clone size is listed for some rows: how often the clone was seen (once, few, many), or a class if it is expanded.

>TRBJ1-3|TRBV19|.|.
CASSQKDTNSGNTIYF
TGTGCCAGTAGTCAGAAGGACACCAACTCTGGAAACACCATATATTTT
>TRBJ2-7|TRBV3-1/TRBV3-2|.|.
CASSPRVAYEQYF
TGTGCCAGCAGCCCGAGGGTAGCCTACGAGCAGTACTTC
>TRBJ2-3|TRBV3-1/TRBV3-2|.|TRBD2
CASSQSTSGTQYF
TGTGCCAGCAGCCAATCGACTAGCGGCACGCAGTATTTT
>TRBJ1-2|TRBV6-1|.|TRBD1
CASSELGQGVYTF
TGTGCCAGCAGTGAATTGGGACAGGGAGTCTACACCTTC
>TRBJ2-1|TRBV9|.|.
CASSAHTNGNEQFF
TGTGCCAGCAGCGCCCACACAAACGGGAATGAGCAGTTCTTC
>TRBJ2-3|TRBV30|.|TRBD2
CAWSPGTSIIWTDTQYF
TGTGCCTGGTCCCCCGGGACTAGTATAATTTGGACAGATACGCAGTATTTT
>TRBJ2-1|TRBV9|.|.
CASSARGGGAYEQFF
TGTGCCAGCAGCGCGCGTGGAGGGGGCGCGTATGAGCAGTTCTTC
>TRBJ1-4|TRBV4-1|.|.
CASSHGRGEKLFF
TGCGCCAGCAGCCATGGCCGGGGAGAAAAACTGTTTTTT
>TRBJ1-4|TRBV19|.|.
CASTGAYSGYRGDEKLFF
TGTGCCAGTACTGGGGCTTATTCAGGATATCGTGGCGATGAAAAACTGTTTTTT
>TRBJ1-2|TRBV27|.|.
CASSLFGGPGYTF
TGTGCCAGCAGTTTATTCGGGGGGCCCGGCTACACCTTC
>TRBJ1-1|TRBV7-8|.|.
CASSLAQVTEAFF
TGTGCCAGCAGCTTAGCGCAGGTTACTGAAGCTTTCTTT
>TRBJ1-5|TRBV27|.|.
CASSSLVGGQPQHF
TGTGCCAGCAGTTCCTTGGTCGGGGGACAGCCCCAGCATTTT
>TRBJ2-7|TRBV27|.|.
CASSLRHSPYEQYF
TGTGCCAGCAGTTTAAGGCACAGCCCCTACGAGCAGTACTTC
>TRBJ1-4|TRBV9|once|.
CASSVEVVSEKLFF
TGTGCCAGCAGCGTAGAAGTGGTGAGCGAAAAACTGTTTTTT
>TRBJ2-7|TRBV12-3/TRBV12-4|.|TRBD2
CASTRAGGLAYF
TGTGCCAGCACTAGAGCGGGGGGTTTGGCTTACTTC
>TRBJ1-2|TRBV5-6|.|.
CASSPQAANYGYTF
TGTGCCAGCAGCCCGCAGGCCGCTAACTATGGCTACACCTTC
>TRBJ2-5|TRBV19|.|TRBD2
CASSIPTAGVETQYF
TGTGCCAGTAGTATACCGACCGCGGGGGTAGAGACCCAGTACTTC
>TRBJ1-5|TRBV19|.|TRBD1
CASREGQGNQPQHF
TGTGCCAGTAGAGAAGGACAGGGGAATCAGCCCCAGCATTTT
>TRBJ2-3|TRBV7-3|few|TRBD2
CASSSPAGSGTSGAPGDTQYF
TGTGCCAGCAGCTCCCCTGCCGGTAGTGGGACTAGCGGGGCCCCCGGGGATACGCAGTATTTT
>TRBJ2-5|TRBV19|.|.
CASSTLRGVQETQYF
TGTGCCAGTAGTACTCTTCGCGGGGTCCAAGAGACCCAGTACTTC
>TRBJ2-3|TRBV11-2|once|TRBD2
CASSARTSGTSTDTQYF
TGTGCCAGCAGCGCCCGGACTAGCGGGACTTCCACAGATACGCAGTATTTT
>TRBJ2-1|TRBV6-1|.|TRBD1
CASSELSTGGPYNEQFF
TGTGCCAGCAGCGAACTCTCTACAGGGGGGCCCTACAATGAGCAGTTCTTC
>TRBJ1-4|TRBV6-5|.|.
CASSRPGPGDEKLFF
TGTGCCAGCAGCCGTCCTGGTCCCGGGGATGAAAAACTGTTTTTT
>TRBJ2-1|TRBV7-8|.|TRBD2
CASSLGLAGGNEQFF
TGTGCCAGCAGCTTGGGACTAGCGGGAGGAAATGAGCAGTTCTTC